The text below deals with one T cell receptor beta chain. Antigen: not known. After removal of 1 base from V and 6 bases from J, the junction contained 8 bases not matched to a gene. Germline CDR1 reads LGHNA; CDR2 reads YNFKEQ. This CDR3 is 17 amino acids long. Constant-region reverse primers amplified full-length variable regions, followed by semi-nested Nested Universal Primer A PCR. TCRdb passed the 5' RACE reads through MiXCR, listing each CDR3 protein once. The sample includes about 46,000 distinct CDR3 sequences, 25% to 35% seen only once; the top ten take under 2.5%. CD25-based Treg depletion was applied to purified naive CD4+ T cells. Overall study results and limits: In terms of TCR gene usage, tumor memory CD4+ T cells clustered together with blood and lymph node memory CD4+ cells, as well as with lymph node naive CD4+ cells. Greatest tumor Treg TCR overlap was with tumor naive CD4+ cells.

Sequenced input: naive CD4+ T cells sorted from blood. Subset: naive CD4+ T cells, CD4+CD45RA+CD25-. V gene TRBV4-2 combines with J gene TRBJ2-3; 12 bases align to TRBD2. This clonotype was obtained from a female donor with breast cancer. CDR3 region: CASSQGMGLAGSDTQYF. The CDR3 nucleotides read TGTGCCAGCAGCCAAGGAATGGGACTAGCGGGTTCTGATACGCAGTATTTT.